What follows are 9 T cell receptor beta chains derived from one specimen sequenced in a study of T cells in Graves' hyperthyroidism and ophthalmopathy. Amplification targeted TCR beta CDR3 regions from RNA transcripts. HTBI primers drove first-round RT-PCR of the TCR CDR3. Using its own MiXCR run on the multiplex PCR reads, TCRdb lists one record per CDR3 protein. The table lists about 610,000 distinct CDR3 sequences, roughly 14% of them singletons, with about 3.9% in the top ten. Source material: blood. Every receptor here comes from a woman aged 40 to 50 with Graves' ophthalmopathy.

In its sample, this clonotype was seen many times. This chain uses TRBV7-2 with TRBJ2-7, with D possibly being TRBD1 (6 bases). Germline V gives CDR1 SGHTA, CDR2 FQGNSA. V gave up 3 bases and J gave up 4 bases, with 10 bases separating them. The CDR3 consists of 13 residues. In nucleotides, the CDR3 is TGTGCCAGCAGCTTCGACAGGATTTACGAGCAGTACTTC. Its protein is CASSFDRIYEQYF.

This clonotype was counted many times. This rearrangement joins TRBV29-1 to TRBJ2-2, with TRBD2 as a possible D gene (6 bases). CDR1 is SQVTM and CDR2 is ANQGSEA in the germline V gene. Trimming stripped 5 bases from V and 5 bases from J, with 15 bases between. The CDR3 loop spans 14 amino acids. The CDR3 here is CSVTRLASTGELFF. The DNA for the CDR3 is TGCAGCGTTACTCGGCTAGCGTCGACCGGGGAGCTGTTTTTT.

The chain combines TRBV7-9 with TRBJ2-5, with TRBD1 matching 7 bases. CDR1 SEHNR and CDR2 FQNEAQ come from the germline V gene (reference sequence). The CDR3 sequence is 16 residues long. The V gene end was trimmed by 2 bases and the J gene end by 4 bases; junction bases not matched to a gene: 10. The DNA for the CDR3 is TGTGCCAGCAGCTTAAGAGGGGGCGCAGAGAGAGAGACCCAGTACTTC. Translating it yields CASSLRGGAERETQYF.

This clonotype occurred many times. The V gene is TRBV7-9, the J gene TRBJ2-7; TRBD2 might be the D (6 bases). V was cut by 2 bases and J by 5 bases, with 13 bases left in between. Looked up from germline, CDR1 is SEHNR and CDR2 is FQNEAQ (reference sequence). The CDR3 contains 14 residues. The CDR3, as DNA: TGTGCCAGCAGCTTATTCGGGGGTATCCACGAGCAGTACTTC. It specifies CASSLFGGIHEQYF.

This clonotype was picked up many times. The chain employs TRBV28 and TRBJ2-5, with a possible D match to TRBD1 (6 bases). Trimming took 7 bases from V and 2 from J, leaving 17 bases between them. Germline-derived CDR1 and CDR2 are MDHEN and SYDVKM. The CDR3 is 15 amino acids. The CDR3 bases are TGTGCCAGCACCCCCCCCGGGACACCACAAGAGACCCAGTACTTC. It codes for CASTPPGTPQETQYF. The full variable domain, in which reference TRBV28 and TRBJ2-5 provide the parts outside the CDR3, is DVKVTQSSRYLVKRTGEKVFLECVQDMDHENMFWYRQDPGLGLRLIYFSYDVKMKEKGDIPEGYSVSREKKERFSLILESASTNQTSMYLCASTPPGTPQETQYFGPGTRLLVL.

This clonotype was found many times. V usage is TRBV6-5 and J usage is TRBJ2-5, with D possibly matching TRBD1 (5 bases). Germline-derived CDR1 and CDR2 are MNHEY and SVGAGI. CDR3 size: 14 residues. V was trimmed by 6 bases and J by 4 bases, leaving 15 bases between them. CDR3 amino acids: CASSPTGLVETQYF. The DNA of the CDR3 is TGTGCCAGCAGCCCAACAGGTTTGGTAGAGACCCAGTACTTC.

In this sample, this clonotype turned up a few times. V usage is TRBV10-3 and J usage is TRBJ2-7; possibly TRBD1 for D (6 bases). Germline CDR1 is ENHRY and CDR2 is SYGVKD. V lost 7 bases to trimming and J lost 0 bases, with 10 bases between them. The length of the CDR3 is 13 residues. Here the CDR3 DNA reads TGTGCCATCAAGGGGGACAACTCCTACGAGCAGTACTTC. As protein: CAIKGDNSYEQYF.

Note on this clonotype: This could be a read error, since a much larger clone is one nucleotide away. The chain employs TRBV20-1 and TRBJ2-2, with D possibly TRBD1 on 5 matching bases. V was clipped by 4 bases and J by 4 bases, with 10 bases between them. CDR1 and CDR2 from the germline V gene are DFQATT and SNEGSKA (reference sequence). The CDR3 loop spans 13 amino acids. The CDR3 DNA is TGCAGTGCTATTGGGGCGAGCACCGGGGAGCTGTTTTTT. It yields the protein CSAIGASTGELFF.

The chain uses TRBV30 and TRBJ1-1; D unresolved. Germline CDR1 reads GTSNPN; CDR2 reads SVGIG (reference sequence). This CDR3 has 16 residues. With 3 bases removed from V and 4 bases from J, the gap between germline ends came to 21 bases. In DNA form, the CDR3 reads TGTGCCTGGAGCATTTATTGGAGGGCGGATGGCACTGAAGCTTTCTTT. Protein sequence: CAWSIYWRADGTEAFF.